This T cell receptor (beta chain) is from a study of siplizumab effects on memory and regulatory T cells. This CDR3 has 14 residues. Germline lookup yields CDR1 SGHDT and CDR2 YYEEEE. V was pared by 4 bases and J by 4 bases, with 6 bases of the junction left unmatched. Study-wide results and caveats: Alloreactive clones mapping to unstimulated subsets formed only a minor fraction. There appeared to be greater diversity in naive T cells than in memory cells, and naive T cells seemed major contributors to the alloresponse. Mean Treg-derived proportions of mappable alloreactive CD4+ clones were around 70% for siplizumab and roughly 30% for controls.

Worth noting for this clone: Antigen: not known.

Each sample contributed approximately 96,000 TCR templates to the assay. TCRdb's copy holds only in-frame clones and misses some; the assay was immunoSEQ multiplex PCR. Of under 95,000 clones listed, approximately 95% are singletons. This clonotype was sampled from a human donor in good health. The sample was non-Treg CD4+ T cells sorted from blood. This chain links TRBV5-6 with TRBJ1-2; 8 bases fit TRBD1. Here the CDR3 DNA reads TGTGCCAGCAGCCCAGGACAGGGTGCCTATGGCTACACCTTC. This translates into CASSPGQGAYGYTF.